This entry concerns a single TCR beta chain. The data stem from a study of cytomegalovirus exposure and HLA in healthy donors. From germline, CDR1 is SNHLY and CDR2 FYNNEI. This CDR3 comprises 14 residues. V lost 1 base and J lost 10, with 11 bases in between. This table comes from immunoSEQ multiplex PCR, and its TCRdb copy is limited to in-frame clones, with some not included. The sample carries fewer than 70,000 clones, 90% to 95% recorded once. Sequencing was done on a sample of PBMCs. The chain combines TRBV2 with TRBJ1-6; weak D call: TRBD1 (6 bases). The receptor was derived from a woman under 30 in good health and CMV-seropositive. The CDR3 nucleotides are TGTGCCAGCAGTGAAGAGGGGGTAGGCTCACCCCTCCACTTT. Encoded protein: CASSEEGVGSPLHF.